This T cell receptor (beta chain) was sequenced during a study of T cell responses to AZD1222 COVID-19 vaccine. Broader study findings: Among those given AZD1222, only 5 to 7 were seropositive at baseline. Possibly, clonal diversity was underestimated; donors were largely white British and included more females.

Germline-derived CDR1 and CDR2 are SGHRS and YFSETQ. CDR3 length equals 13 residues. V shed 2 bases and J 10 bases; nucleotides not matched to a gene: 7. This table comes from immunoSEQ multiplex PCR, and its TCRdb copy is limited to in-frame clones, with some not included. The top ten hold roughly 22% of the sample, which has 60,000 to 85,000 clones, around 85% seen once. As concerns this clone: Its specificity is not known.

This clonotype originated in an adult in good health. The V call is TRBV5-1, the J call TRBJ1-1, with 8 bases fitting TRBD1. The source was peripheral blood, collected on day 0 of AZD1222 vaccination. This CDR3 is CASSLGQGGIAFF. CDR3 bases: TGCGCCAGCAGCTTAGGACAGGGAGGAATAGCTTTCTTT.